The clone carrying this T cell receptor beta chain was observed a few times. Trimming shortened V by 4 bases and J by 6 bases, and 20 bases separated the two germline ends. CDR1 is SGDLS, CDR2 YYNGEE, per germline. The CDR3 sequence is 16 residues long. Researchers took RNA transcripts and amplified the TCR beta CDR3 regions from them. During a first-round RT-PCR of the TCR CDR3, the HTBI primer set was used. Each CDR3 protein gets one entry after TCRdb re-called the multiplex PCR reads with MiXCR. Of more than 550,000 distinct CDR3 sequences listed, about 17% were seen once; the top ten hold around 15%. This entry comes from a study of T cells in Graves' hyperthyroidism and ophthalmopathy. Across the whole study: Peripheral blood collection took place at initial diagnosis, before any treatment.

The sequence derives from a woman aged 50 to 60 with Graves' hyperthyroidism that later progressed to Graves' ophthalmopathy. The sample consisted of blood. The chain employs TRBV9 and TRBJ2-1; possible D gene TRBD2, 6 bases. CDR3 in amino acids: CASSSSGLPRGNEQFF. DNA for the CDR3: TGTGCCAGCAGCTCATCGGGACTCCCACGGGGCAATGAGCAGTTCTTC.